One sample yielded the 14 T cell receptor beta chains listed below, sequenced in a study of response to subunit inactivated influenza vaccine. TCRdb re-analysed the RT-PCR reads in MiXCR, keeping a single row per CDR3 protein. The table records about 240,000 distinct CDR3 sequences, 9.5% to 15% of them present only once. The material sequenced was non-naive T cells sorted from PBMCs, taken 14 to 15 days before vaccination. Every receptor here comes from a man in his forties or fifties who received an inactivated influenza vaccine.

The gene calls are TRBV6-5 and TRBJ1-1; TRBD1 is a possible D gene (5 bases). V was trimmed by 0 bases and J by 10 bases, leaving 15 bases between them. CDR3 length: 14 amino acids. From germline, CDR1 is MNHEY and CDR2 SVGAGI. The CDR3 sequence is CASSYSRAQGIAFF. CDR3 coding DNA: TGTGCCAGCAGTTACTCGAGGGCTCAGGGAATAGCTTTCTTT.

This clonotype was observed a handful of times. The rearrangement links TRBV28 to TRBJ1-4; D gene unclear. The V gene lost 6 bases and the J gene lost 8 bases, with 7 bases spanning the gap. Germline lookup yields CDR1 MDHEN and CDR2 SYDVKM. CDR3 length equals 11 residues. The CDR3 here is CASRGWEKLFF. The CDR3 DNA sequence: TGTGCCAGCAGGGGTTGGGAAAAACTGTTTTTT.

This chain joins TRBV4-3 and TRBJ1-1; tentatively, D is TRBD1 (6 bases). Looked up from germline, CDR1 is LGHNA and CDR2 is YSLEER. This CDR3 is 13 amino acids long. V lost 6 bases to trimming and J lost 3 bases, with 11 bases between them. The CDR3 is CASSLGQHTEAFF. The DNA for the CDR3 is TGCGCCAGCAGTCTAGGACAGCACACTGAAGCTTTCTTT.

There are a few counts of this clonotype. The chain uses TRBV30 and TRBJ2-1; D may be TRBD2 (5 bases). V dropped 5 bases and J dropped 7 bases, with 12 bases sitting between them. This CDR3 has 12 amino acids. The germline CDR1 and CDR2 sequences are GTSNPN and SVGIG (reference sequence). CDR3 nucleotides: TGTGCCTGGGCCGGACTTCCGAATGAGCAGTTCTTC. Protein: CAWAGLPNEQFF. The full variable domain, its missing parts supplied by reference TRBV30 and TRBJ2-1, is SQTIHQWPATLVQPVGSPLSLECTVEGTSNPNLYWYRQAAGRGLQLLFYSVGIGQISSEVPQNLSASRPQDRQFILSSKKLLLSDSGFYLCAWAGLPNEQFFGPGTRLTVL.

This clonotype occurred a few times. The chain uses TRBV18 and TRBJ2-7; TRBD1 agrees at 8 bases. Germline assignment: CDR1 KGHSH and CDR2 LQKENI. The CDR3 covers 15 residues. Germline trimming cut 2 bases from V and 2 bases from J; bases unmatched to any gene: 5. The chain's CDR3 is CASSPVGQGTYEQYF. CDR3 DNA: TGTGCCAGCTCACCAGTCGGACAGGGAACCTACGAGCAGTACTTC.

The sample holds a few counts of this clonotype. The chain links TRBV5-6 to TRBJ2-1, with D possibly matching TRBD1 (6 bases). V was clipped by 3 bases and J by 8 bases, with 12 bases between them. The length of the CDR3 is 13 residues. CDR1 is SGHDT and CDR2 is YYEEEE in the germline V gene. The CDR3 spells CASSSLQGDEQFF. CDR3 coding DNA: TGTGCCAGCAGCTCCCTACAGGGAGATGAGCAGTTCTTC.

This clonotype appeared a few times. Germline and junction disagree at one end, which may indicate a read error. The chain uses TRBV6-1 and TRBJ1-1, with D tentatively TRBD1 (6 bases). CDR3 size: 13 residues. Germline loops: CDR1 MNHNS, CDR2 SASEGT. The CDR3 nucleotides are TGTGCCAGCAGGGGACATCCGAACGCTGAAGCTTTCTTT. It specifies CASRGHPNAEAFF.

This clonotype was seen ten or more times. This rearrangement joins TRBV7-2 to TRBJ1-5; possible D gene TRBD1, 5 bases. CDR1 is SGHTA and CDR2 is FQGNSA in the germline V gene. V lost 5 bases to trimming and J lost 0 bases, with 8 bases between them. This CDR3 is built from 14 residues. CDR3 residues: CASSLQVSNQPQHF. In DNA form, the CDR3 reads TGTGCCAGCAGCCTACAGGTTAGCAATCAGCCCCAGCATTTT.

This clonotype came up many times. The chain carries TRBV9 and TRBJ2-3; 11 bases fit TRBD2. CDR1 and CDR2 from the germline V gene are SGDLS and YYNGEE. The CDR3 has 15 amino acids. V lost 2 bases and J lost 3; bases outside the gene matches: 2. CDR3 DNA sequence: TGTGCCAGCAGCGTTACTAGCGGGGGAACAGATACGCAGTATTTT. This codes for CASSVTSGGTDTQYF.

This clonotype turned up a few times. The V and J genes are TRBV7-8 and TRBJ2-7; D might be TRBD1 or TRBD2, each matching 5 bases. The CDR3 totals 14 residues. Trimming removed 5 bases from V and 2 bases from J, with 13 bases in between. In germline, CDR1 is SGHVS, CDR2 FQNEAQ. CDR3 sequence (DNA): TGTGCCAGCAGCCAAGACCCGGGGCCCTACGAGCAGTACTTC. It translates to CASSQDPGPYEQYF. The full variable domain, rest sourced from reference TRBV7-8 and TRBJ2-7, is GAGVSQSPRYKVAKRGQDVALRCDPISGHVSLFWYQQALGQGPEFLTYFQNEAQLDKSGLPSDRFFAERPEGSVSTLKIQRTQQEDSAVYLCASSQDPGPYEQYFGPGTRLTVT.

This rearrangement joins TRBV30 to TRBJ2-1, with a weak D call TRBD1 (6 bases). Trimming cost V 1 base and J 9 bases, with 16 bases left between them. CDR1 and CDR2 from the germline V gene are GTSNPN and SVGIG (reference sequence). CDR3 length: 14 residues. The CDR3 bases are TGTGCCTGGAGTGGCAGGGGACGGCTATTTGAGCAGTTCTTC. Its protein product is CAWSGRGRLFEQFF.

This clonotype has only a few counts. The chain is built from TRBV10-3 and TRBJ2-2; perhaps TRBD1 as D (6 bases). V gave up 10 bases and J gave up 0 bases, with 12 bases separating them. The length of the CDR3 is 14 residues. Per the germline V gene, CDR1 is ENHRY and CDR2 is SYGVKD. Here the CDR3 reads CASGQTSNTGELFF. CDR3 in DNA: TGTGCCAGCGGACAGACCTCGAACACCGGGGAGCTGTTTTTT.

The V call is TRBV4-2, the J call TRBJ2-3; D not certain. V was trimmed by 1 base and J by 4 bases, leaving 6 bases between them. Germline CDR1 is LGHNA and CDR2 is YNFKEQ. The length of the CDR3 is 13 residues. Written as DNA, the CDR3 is TGTGCCAGCAGCCAAGTGAGCTCAGATACGCAGTATTTT. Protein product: CASSQVSSDTQYF.

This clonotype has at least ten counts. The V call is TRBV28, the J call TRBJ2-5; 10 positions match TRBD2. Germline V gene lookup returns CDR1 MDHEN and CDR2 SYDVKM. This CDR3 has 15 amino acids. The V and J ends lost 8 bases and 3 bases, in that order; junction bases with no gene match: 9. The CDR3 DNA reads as TGTGCCAGCGGAGTATCAGCGGGGGGGAAAGAGACCCAGTACTTC. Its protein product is CASGVSAGGKETQYF.